The present T cell receptor (beta chain) was sequenced within a study of blood T cell repertoires in COVID-19. Study at large: Sample material is recorded as cDNA or gDNA derived from T cells, B-cell-depleted T cells, or PBMCs.

This CDR3 spans 17 amino acids. In the study's own analysis: Reference gene primer amplification gave estimated nucleated cell counts. The assay was immunoSEQ multiplex PCR, and TCRdb's table has in-frame clones only and misses some. D and trimming were read from the DNA, whereas the V and J calls and clone size are those reported in that table. The profile covers about 83,000 clones, with around 83% appearing a single time and approximately 22% taken by the ten largest. This chain uses TRBV21-1 with TRBJ1-5; the table's D gene call, TRBD1, was not cross checked with the DNA. TRBV21-1 is flagged as a pseudogene. This sequence originates from a woman aged 80 or older in a cohort sampled during active or convalescent COVID-19. The source material was peripheral blood. CDR3 protein: CASSLRTGHYSNQPQHF. CDR3 bases: TGTGCCAGCAGCCTACGAACCGGACATTATAGCAATCAGCCCCAGCATTTT.